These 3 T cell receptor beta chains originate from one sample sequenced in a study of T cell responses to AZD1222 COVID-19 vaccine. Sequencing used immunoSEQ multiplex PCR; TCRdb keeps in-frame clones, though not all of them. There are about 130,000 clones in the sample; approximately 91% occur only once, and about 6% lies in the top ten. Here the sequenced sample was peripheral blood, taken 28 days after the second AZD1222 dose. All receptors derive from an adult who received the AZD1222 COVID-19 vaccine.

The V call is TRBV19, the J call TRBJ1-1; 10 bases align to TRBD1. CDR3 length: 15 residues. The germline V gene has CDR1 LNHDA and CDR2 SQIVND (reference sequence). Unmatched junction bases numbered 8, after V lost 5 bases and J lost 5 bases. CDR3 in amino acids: CASSWDRGVGTEAFF. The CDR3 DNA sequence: TGTGCCAGTAGTTGGGACAGGGGAGTAGGAACTGAAGCTTTCTTT. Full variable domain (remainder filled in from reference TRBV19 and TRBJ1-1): DGGITQSPKYLFRKEGQNVTLSCEQNLNHDAMYWYRQDPGQGLRLIYYSQIVNDFQKGDIAEGYSVSREKKESFPLTVTSAQKNPTAFYLCASSWDRGVGTEAFFGQGTRLTVV.

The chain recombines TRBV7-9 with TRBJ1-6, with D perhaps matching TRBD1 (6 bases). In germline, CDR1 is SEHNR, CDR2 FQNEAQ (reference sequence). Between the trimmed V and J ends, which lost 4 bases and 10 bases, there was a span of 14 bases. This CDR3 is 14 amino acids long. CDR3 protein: CASSSQGRDSPLHF. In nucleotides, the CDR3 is TGTGCCAGCAGCTCCCAGGGGAGGGACTCACCCCTCCACTTT.

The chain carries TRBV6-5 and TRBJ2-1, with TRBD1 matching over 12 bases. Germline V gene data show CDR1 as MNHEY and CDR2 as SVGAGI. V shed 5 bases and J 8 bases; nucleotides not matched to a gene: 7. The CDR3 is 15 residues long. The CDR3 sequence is CASSPAGTGGDEQFF. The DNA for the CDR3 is TGTGCCAGCAGTCCGGCAGGGACAGGGGGCGATGAGCAGTTCTTC.